The T cell receptor (beta chain) under discussion was sequenced for a study of regulatory T cells in long-lasting Graves disease. Study at large: Positive TSH receptor antibodies alongside over 5 years of antithyroid drugs were what marked Graves' disease as persistent.

Investigators prepared the TCR beta libraries by applying iRepertoire HTBI primers and Arm-PCR of CDR3 regions. Methods used by the authors: Identification yielded approximately 66 TRBV and under 15 TRBJ segments across samples. In TCRdb, the multiplex PCR reads were re-called with MiXCR into one record per CDR3 protein. What appears here as the V and J calls and clone size reflects TCRdb's work, not the paper's. Among roughly 500,000 distinct CDR3 sequences listed, around 21% were seen once. Time point in this sample: persistent/refractory GD, antithyroid drugs over 5 years with positive TRAb. From PBMCs, RNA was extracted and then used to make the TCR library. Under American Thyroid Association guidelines, Graves' disease was diagnosed. The CDR3 sequence is 16 residues long. Germline V lookup: CDR1 SGHTA, CDR2 FQGNSA. V was pared by 2 bases and J by 3 bases, with 17 bases between. This clonotype was picked up a small number of times.

The sequence derives from a female donor with Graves disease. Material: peripheral blood mononuclear cells (PBMCs), obtained when the disease was refractory, from a patient treated with antithyroid drugs. The chain joins TRBV7-2 to TRBJ2-7, with D tentatively TRBD1 or TRBD2 (6 bases each). The CDR3 DNA reads as TGTGCCAGCAGCTTATCCTCCGGGGGCGAAATCTACGAGCAGTACTTC. Translating it yields CASSLSSGGEIYEQYF.